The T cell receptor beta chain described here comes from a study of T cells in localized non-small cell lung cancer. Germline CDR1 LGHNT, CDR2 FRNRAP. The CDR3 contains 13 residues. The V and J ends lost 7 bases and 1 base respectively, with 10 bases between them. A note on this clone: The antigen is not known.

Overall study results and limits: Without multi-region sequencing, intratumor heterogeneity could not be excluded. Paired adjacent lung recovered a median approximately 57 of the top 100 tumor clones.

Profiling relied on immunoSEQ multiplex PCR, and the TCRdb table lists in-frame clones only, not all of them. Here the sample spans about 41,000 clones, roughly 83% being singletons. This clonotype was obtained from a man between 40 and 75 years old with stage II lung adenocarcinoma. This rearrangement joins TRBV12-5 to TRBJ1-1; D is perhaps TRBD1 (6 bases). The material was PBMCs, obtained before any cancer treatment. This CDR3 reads CASAWTENTEAFF. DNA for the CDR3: TGTGCTAGTGCCTGGACAGAGAACACTGAAGCTTTCTTT.